The 31 T cell receptor beta chains reported below all come from one sample, sequenced in a study of TIL therapy for anti-PD-1-resistant metastatic lung cancer. The immunoSEQ assay was v3. Generated by immunoSEQ multiplex PCR, the TCRdb table keeps only in-frame clones and is missing some. Here the sample spans tens of thousands of clones, under 75% being singletons. Time point specified: pre-treatment sample, taken before nivolumab and TIL therapy. Sequences were derived from blood, sampled at baseline. These receptors were obtained from a person between 25 and 80 years old with non-small cell lung cancer.

The chain joins TRBV6-4 to TRBJ2-4; D gene uncertain. The CDR3 sequence is 17 residues long. Trimming pared 6 bases from V and 8 bases from J, leaving 26 bases between. CDR1 is MRHNA and CDR2 is SNTAGT in the germline V gene. CDR3 DNA: TGTGCCAGCAGGTACTCGTTAGAGAGCGAAGGGCGTGACATTCAGTACTTC. Translating gives CASRYSLESEGRDIQYF.

The chain combines TRBV6-1 with TRBJ2-7; 7 bases agree with TRBD2. This CDR3 is 13 amino acids long. V was pared by 1 base and J by 13 bases, with 10 bases of the junction left unmatched. The V gene's germline CDR1 is MNHNS and CDR2 SASEGT. CDR3 DNA sequence: TGTGCCAGCAGTGAAGGAAGGGCGGGAGCCTACTACTTC. It translates to CASSEGRAGAYYF.

The J gene is TRBJ1-6, the V gene TRBV5-6; no clear D. This CDR3 region has 13 residues. V lost 4 bases and J 14 bases, leaving 16 bases between the germline ends. Germline V CDR1 and CDR2: SGHDT, YYEEEE. The CDR3 DNA reads as TGTGCCAGCAGCCCCTACCGAGGCTCCACCCTCCACTTT. Amino acids: CASSPYRGSTLHF.

The V and J genes are TRBV9 and TRBJ1-2, with D perhaps TRBD1 (6 bases). This CDR3 region has 15 residues. Germline CDR1 and CDR2: SGDLS and YYNGEE. Trimming shortened V by 4 bases and J by 4 bases, and 17 bases separated the two germline ends. DNA for the CDR3: TGTGCCAGCAGCCAACAGACAGGCCGCAGCTATGGCTACACCTTC. Amino acid sequence: CASSQQTGRSYGYTF.

The rearrangement joins TRBV19 to TRBJ2-1; TRBD1 might be the D (6 bases). The V end was cut by 3 bases, the J end by 7 bases, with 22 bases between. Germline assignment: CDR1 LNHDA and CDR2 SQIVND (reference sequence). This CDR3 spans 17 amino acids. The CDR3 DNA sequence: TGTGCCAGTAGTATGAGTGCTCTGGGAAAAGGGGGTAATGAGCAGTTCTTC. This encodes CASSMSALGKGGNEQFF. Together with reference TRBV19 and TRBJ2-1, the CDR3 gives the full variable domain: DGGITQSPKYLFRKEGQNVTLSCEQNLNHDAMYWYRQDPGQGLRLIYYSQIVNDFQKGDIAEGYSVSREKKESFPLTVTSAQKNPTAFYLCASSMSALGKGGNEQFFGPGTRLTVL.

The chain employs TRBV4-2 and TRBJ2-1; 7 nucleotides line up with TRBD1. The ends lost 0 bases at V and 5 bases at J; junction bases unmatched: 7. The CDR3 has 16 amino acids. CDR1 and CDR2 (germline): LGHNA, YNFKEQ. The CDR3 nucleotides are TGTGCCAGCAGCCAAGACCCCGGACAGGTAAACAATGAGCAGTTCTTC. The encoded protein is CASSQDPGQVNNEQFF.

This chain connects TRBV27 to TRBJ1-2; D uncertain. In germline, CDR1 is MNHEY, CDR2 SMNVEV (reference sequence). The CDR3 totals 15 residues. Trimming took off 0 bases at V and 0 bases at J, with 8 bases between the two ends. CDR3 DNA sequence: TGTGCCAGCAGTTTATCCCCTACAGCTAACTATGGCTACACCTTC. As protein: CASSLSPTANYGYTF.

The CDR3 reads CALTGISNTEAFF. The CDR3 DNA sequence: TGTGCTCTAACAGGGATCTCAAACACTGAAGCTTTCTTT. The chain uses TRBV30 and TRBJ1-1, with D tentatively TRBD1 (6 bases). CDR1 is GTSNPN and CDR2 is SVGIG in the germline V gene (reference sequence). The CDR3 runs 13 residues.

The V call is TRBV19, the J call TRBJ1-1, with no clear D. Trimming left V 3 bases short and J 6 bases short, with 8 bases between. CDR3 length: 12 residues. Germline-derived CDR1 and CDR2 are LNHDA and SQIVND (reference sequence). The CDR3 DNA follows: TGTGCCAGTAGTATCGCCAGCTCTGAAGCTTTCTTT. It specifies CASSIASSEAFF.

The chain uses TRBV5-1 and TRBJ2-2; weak D call: TRBD1 (5 bases). The germline V gene has CDR1 SGHRS and CDR2 YFSETQ. V was clipped by 3 bases and J by 6 bases, with 6 bases between them. This CDR3 has 12 residues. CDR3 sequence: CASSSQAGELFF. Here the CDR3 DNA reads TGCGCCAGCAGCTCACAGGCCGGGGAGCTGTTTTTT.

The gene calls are TRBV29-1 and TRBJ2-2, with 7 bases aligning to TRBD2. V gave up 7 bases and J gave up 4 bases; unmatched junction bases: 6. The CDR3 contains 13 residues. The germline V gene has CDR1 SQVTM and CDR2 ANQGSEA. The CDR3 DNA follows: TGCAGCGCTACGGGAGGCCCCACCGGGGAGCTGTTTTTT. Protein sequence: CSATGGPTGELFF.

This chain joins TRBV9 and TRBJ2-7; tentatively, D is TRBD1 or TRBD2 (5 bases each). CDR1 and CDR2 (germline): SGDLS, YYNGEE. This CDR3 spans 15 amino acids. Trimming shortened V by 3 bases and J by 2 bases, and 15 bases separated the two germline ends. The CDR3 is CASSGGPGATYEQYF. CDR3 nucleotides: TGTGCCAGCAGCGGTGGCCCCGGGGCCACCTACGAGCAGTACTTC.

The chain has TRBV7-6 and TRBJ2-1, with TRBD2 matching 10 bases. The CDR3 loop spans 18 amino acids. CDR1 is SGHVS, CDR2 FNYEAQ, per germline. Trimming took 6 bases from V and 4 from J; bases not matched to a gene: 15. For the CDR3, the DNA is TGTGCCAGCAGGTCAACTAGCGGGAACAATAACTTATACAATGAGCAGTTCTTC. Encoded protein: CASRSTSGNNNLYNEQFF.

This clone has a handful of counts. The chain uses TRBV30 and TRBJ1-6; D may be TRBD1 (5 bases). V lost 2 bases and J lost 6, with 8 bases in between. Germline CDR1 GTSNPN, CDR2 SVGIG (reference sequence). The CDR3 consists of 13 residues. The CDR3 coding sequence is TGTGCCTGGAGTCTCAGGGCTAATTCACCCCTCCACTTT. This sequence encodes CAWSLRANSPLHF.

The table lists this clone with a count of one. The V and J genes are TRBV28 and TRBJ2-5; 9 nucleotides align to TRBD1. Germline V gene lookup returns CDR1 MDHEN and CDR2 SYDVKM. The V gene end was trimmed by 6 bases and the J gene end by 2 bases; junction bases not matched to a gene: 4. This CDR3 is built from 14 residues. CDR3 sequence: CASRWTGEQETQYF. CDR3 coding DNA: TGTGCCAGCAGATGGACAGGGGAACAAGAGACCCAGTACTTC.

This clone was recorded a few times. V is TRBV10-3 and J is TRBJ2-2; D ambiguous. The ends were cut back, 2 bases at V and 3 bases at J, with 10 bases in the middle. In germline, CDR1 is ENHRY, CDR2 SYGVKD. This CDR3 spans 15 amino acids. In DNA, the CDR3 is TGTGCCATCAGTGAGGGGGTGTTAGACACCGGGGAGCTGTTTTTT. It translates to CAISEGVLDTGELFF.

The chain couples TRBV14 to TRBJ1-1; D is uncertain. The length of the CDR3 is 12 residues. Germline assignment: CDR1 SGHDN and CDR2 FVKESK. V shed 1 base and J shed 9 bases, with 9 bases lying between them. CDR3: CASSQGSVKAFF. The CDR3 DNA reads as TGTGCCAGCAGCCAAGGGTCAGTAAAAGCTTTCTTT.

This clone has more than one count but fewer than ten. The chain carries TRBV6-5 and TRBJ1-6; no definite D call. Trimming pared 0 bases from V and 8 bases from J, leaving 14 bases between. The length of the CDR3 is 16 residues. CDR1 and CDR2 (germline): MNHEY, SVGAGI. The CDR3: CASSYSGAVRDSPLHF. The CDR3 nucleotides read TGTGCCAGCAGTTACTCGGGCGCAGTTCGGGATTCACCCCTCCACTTT.

CDR3 sequence: CASSLGSGVDEQFF. CDR3 bases: TGCGCCAGCAGCTTGGGTAGCGGGGTCGATGAGCAGTTCTTC. This chain links TRBV5-1 with TRBJ2-1; TRBD2 agrees at 8 bases. CDR1 and CDR2 (germline): SGHRS, YFSETQ. V lost 0 bases, J lost 8 bases, and 4 bases stayed unmatched. This CDR3 has 14 amino acids.

The chain links TRBV5-1 to TRBJ2-5; D is possibly TRBD1 or TRBD2 (5 bases each). The CDR3 is 15 amino acids. Per germline, CDR1 SGHRS and CDR2 YFSETQ. Trimming took 3 bases from V and 9 from J, leaving 21 bases between them. CDR3 bases: TGCGCCAGCAGCTCGGGCACCGGGACCCTCGGGCCCCAGTACTTC. Protein sequence: CASSSGTGTLGPQYF. Combining the CDR3 with reference TRBV5-1 and TRBJ2-5 gives the whole variable domain KAGVTQTPRYLIKTRGQQVTLSCSPISGHRSVSWYQQTPGQGLQFLFEYFSETQRNKGNFPGRFSGRQFSNSRSEMNVSTLELGDSALYLCASSSGTGTLGPQYFGPGTRLLVL.

The rearrangement uses TRBV7-2 and TRBJ2-7; TRBD1 or TRBD2 may be the D gene (5 bases each). Looked up from germline, CDR1 is SGHTA and CDR2 is FQGNSA. The length of the CDR3 is 13 residues. Trimming cost V 6 bases and J 4 bases, with 13 bases left between them. CDR3 sequence (DNA): TGTGCCAGCAGTGCCCGGGACCCTTACGAGCAGTACTTC. Residues: CASSARDPYEQYF.

This clone has just one count. The chain employs TRBV11-2 and TRBJ2-2; 9 nucleotides agree with TRBD1. Germline V gene data show CDR1 as SGHAT and CDR2 as FQNNGV. The CDR3 totals 15 residues. V lost 5 bases to trimming and J lost 7 bases; unmatched junction nucleotides: 8. The CDR3, as DNA: TGTGCCAGCAGCCTCCGGGACAGGGTGGACGGGGAGCTGTTTTTT. Translating it yields CASSLRDRVDGELFF.

This clone was detected only a few times. This chain joins TRBV15 and TRBJ2-7; D might be TRBD2 (6 bases). Germline values: CDR1 LNHNV, CDR2 YYDKDF (reference sequence). Between the trimmed V and J ends, which lost 2 bases and 6 bases, there was a span of 8 bases. The CDR3 has 12 residues. As DNA, the CDR3 is TGTGCCACCAGCAGACTAGCGTTCGAGCAGTACTTC. Protein product: CATSRLAFEQYF.

V gene TRBV6-1 combines with J gene TRBJ1-5; weak D call: TRBD1 (6 bases). The length of the CDR3 is 14 residues. V was trimmed by 7 bases and J by 7 bases, leaving 17 bases between them. Germline CDR1 MNHNS, CDR2 SASEGT. CDR3 sequence reads: CASIKRGVDQPQHF. As DNA, the CDR3 is TGTGCCAGCATCAAAAGGGGGGTAGACCAGCCCCAGCATTTT.

This rearrangement joins TRBV11-2 to TRBJ1-6; the D gene is possibly TRBD1 (6 bases). The CDR3 is 16 residues long. Trimming took off 1 base at V and 9 bases at J, with 16 bases between the two ends. Looked up from germline, CDR1 is SGHAT and CDR2 is FQNNGV. The CDR3 loop reads CASSLGQGNWVSPLHF. The CDR3 DNA reads TGTGCCAGCAGCTTAGGTCAGGGGAATTGGGTTTCACCCCTCCACTTT.

The V call is TRBV11-2, the J call TRBJ2-3; tentatively, D is TRBD2 (5 bases). Germline V gene lookup returns CDR1 SGHAT and CDR2 FQNNGV. This CDR3 contains 17 residues. The V end was cut by 5 bases, the J end by 5 bases, with 23 bases between. The CDR3 DNA reads TGTGCCAGCAGCCCTAGGTACGGGAACGCAGGAGTAGATACGCAGTATTTT. Amino acid sequence: CASSPRYGNAGVDTQYF.

The chain joins TRBV29-1 to TRBJ2-3, with D possibly being TRBD1 or TRBD2 (5 bases each). Trimming pared 3 bases from V and 8 bases from J, leaving 12 bases between. This CDR3 spans 12 amino acids. Per germline, CDR1 SQVTM and CDR2 ANQGSEA. CDR3 in amino acids: CSVDDGAGTQYF. The CDR3 coding sequence is TGCAGCGTTGACGACGGGGCAGGTACGCAGTATTTT.

The chain has TRBV7-3 and TRBJ2-1, with D uncertain. V lost 2 bases to trimming and J lost 6 bases, with 8 bases between them. The CDR3 is 13 amino acids. Germline V gene lookup returns CDR1 SGHTA and CDR2 FQGTGA. The CDR3 here is CASSLVVSNEQFF. The CDR3 DNA is TGTGCCAGCAGCTTAGTGGTGTCCAATGAGCAGTTCTTC.

The V call is TRBV4-2, the J call TRBJ2-7; D perhaps matches TRBD1 (6 bases). The CDR3 runs 13 residues. V lost 3 bases, J lost 2 bases, and 8 bases lay in between. Germline V gene data show CDR1 as LGHNA and CDR2 as YNFKEQ. The chain's CDR3 is CASSHGTPYEQYF. In DNA, the CDR3 is TGTGCCAGCAGCCACGGGACACCCTACGAGCAGTACTTC.

This clone was seen only once. The chain carries TRBV21-1 and TRBJ2-4; the DNA was not compared with TRBD1, the D call given in the table. TRBV21-1 is given as a pseudogene. The CDR3 totals 12 residues. CDR3 sequence reads: CASRTVKNIQYF. CDR3 nucleotides: TGTGCCAGCAGGACAGTGAAAAACATTCAGTACTTC.

The gene calls are TRBV5-5 and TRBJ2-2; D not resolved. Germline CDR1 SGHKS, CDR2 YYEKEE (reference sequence). CDR3 length: 14 amino acids. V lost 2 bases and J 3 bases, leaving 8 bases between the germline ends. This CDR3 is CASSFGWDTGELFF. Here the CDR3 DNA reads TGTGCCAGCAGCTTTGGTTGGGACACCGGGGAGCTGTTTTTT.